The entry below gives a single T cell receptor (beta chain) sequence along with its context. Antigen unknown. This specimen belongs to a study of T cell repertoires and HLA-DP antigens. Study context: Transduced HeLa cells presented HLA-DP to CD4+ T cells. DNA input averaged roughly 200 ng in sorted CD137+CD4+ and about 1,200 ng in pre-culture CD4+.

Notes on the study in general: A non-physiological HeLa system presented antigen to total CD4+ responders. Naive and memory CD4+ cells were analysed together, not apart.

Method: immunoSEQ multiplex PCR; TCRdb's copy keeps in-frame clones and lacks some. This table has about 89,000 clones, about 89% appearing once. V was pared by 3 bases and J by 1 base, with 3 bases of the junction left unmatched. Germline CDR1 KGHSH, CDR2 LQKENI. The CDR3 extends over 15 amino acids. The gene calls are TRBV18 and TRBJ2-1; TRBD1 aligns across 7 bases. Sequencing was done on a sample of CD4+ T cells from PBMCs. This TCR was recovered from a man aged 45 to 65 in good health and CMV-seronegative. The CDR3 DNA reads as TGTGCCAGCTCACCCCGGGACAGATCCTACAATGAGCAGTTCTTC. Protein sequence: CASSPRDRSYNEQFF. Together with reference TRBV18 and TRBJ2-1, the CDR3 gives the full variable domain: NAGVMQNPRHLVRRRGQEARLRCSPMKGHSHVYWYRQLPEEGLKFMVYLQKENIIDESGMPKERFSAEFPKEGPSILRIQQVVRGDSAAYFCASSPRDRSYNEQFFGPGTRLTVL.